Listed below are T cell receptor beta chains from one sample, sequenced in a study of shared clonotypes between healthy human individuals. Some clones are missing from TCRdb's copy, which holds only in-frame ones; the method was immunoSEQ multiplex PCR. Of some 2 million clones listed, around 95% were seen once; the top ten hold 0.1% to 0.15%. The sequencing sample was made of naive CD4+ T cells sorted from blood. All receptors derive from a man aged 18 to 35 in good health. CDR3s include the opening cysteine and the closing phenylalanine or tryptophan. D genes are given only for firm matches. Size tells how often a clone was seen (once, few, many) or the class of an expanded clone, and some rows leave it out.

cdr3_aa,cdr3_nt,j_call,clone_size,d_call,v_call
CASITPEGSNQPQHF,TGTGCCAGCATCACACCCGAGGGGAGCAATCAGCCCCAGCATTTT,TRBJ1-5,once,NA,TRBV28
CARGTTQETQYF,TGTGCCAGGGGGACTACCCAAGAGACCCAGTACTTC,TRBJ2-5,NA,TRBD2,TRBV2
CASSVSGAPYNEQFF,TGTGCCAGCAGCGTTTCGGGGGCCCCCTACAATGAGCAGTTCTTC,TRBJ2-1,NA,NA,TRBV9
CASKGFRNTGELFF,TGTGCCAGCAAGGGATTTCGGAACACCGGGGAGCTGTTTTTT,TRBJ2-2,NA,NA,TRBV7-9
CAWSVDRTYEQYF,TGTGCCTGGAGTGTCGACAGAACCTACGAGCAGTACTTC,TRBJ2-7,NA,NA,TRBV30
CASSLVGLDTQYF,TGTGCCAGCAGCTTGGTGGGTCTAGATACGCAGTATTTT,TRBJ2-3,NA,NA,TRBV5-6
CASSLGRDYLQETQYF,TGTGCCAGCAGTTTGGGCCGGGACTACCTCCAAGAGACCCAGTACTTC,TRBJ2-5,NA,TRBD2,TRBV27
CASSPSGFTEAFF,TGTGCCAGCAGCCCATCGGGTTTCACTGAAGCTTTCTTT,TRBJ1-1,NA,NA,TRBV11-2
CASSSFTSGYNEQFF,TGTGCCAGCAGTTCCTTCACTAGCGGATACAATGAGCAGTTCTTC,TRBJ2-1,NA,TRBD2,TRBV5-8
CASRDSSGGTQYF,TGTGCCAGCAGGGACAGTTCGGGGGGGACCCAGTACTTC,TRBJ2-5,NA,NA,TRBV25-1
CASSPGLRNEQFF,TGTGCCAGCAGCCCCGGACTAAGGAATGAGCAGTTCTTC,TRBJ2-1,NA,NA,TRBV7-9
CASSRIPGELGGYTF,TGTGCCAGCAGTCGGATTCCGGGAGAACTGGGAGGCTACACCTTC,TRBJ1-2,NA,NA,TRBV21-1
CASSGAGRDTQYF,TGTGCCAGCAGTGGAGCAGGGCGAGATACGCAGTATTTT,TRBJ2-3,NA,NA,TRBV25-1